Presented here are 17 T cell receptor beta chains from one specimen sequenced in a study of T-cell memory formation after mild COVID-19. Each CDR3 protein is one row after TCRdb ran MiXCR on the 5' RACE reads. The repertoire consists of 90,000 to 120,000 distinct CDR3 sequences, with 14% occurring once and the leading ten covering less than 40%. What was sequenced was PBMCs or a T cell subset sorted from them (not recorded which). These receptors all stem from a man aged 18 to 30 who had mild COVID-19 (a few samples of this study predate the infection). Cell type and time point are not known.

J is TRBJ2-6 and V is TRBV27; possibly TRBD2 for D (5 bases). The CDR3 has 16 residues. Germline assignment: CDR1 MNHEY and CDR2 SMNVEV (reference sequence). V was shortened by 10 bases and J by 2 bases, with 18 bases between the two germline ends. CDR3 coding DNA: TGTGCCACCGCACGGGAACCTCGTCCTGGGGCCAACGTCCTGACTTTC. Translating it yields CATAREPRPGANVLTF.

This chain joins TRBV6-5 and TRBJ1-3; D perhaps matches TRBD1 (5 bases). The CDR3 length is 14 residues. Germline assignment: CDR1 MNHEY and CDR2 SVGAGI. V lost 0 bases and J lost 4, with 7 bases in between. CDR3 protein: CASSYSGQGNTIYF. DNA of the CDR3: TGTGCCAGCAGTTACTCGGGGCAGGGAAACACCATATATTTT.

This clonotype was recorded many times. The chain has TRBV7-2 and TRBJ2-7, with D perhaps matching TRBD2 (7 bases). The CDR3 has 14 amino acids. Germline V lookup: CDR1 SGHTA, CDR2 FQGNSA. V lost 2 bases and J lost 2, with 10 bases in between. CDR3 coding DNA: TGTGCCAGCAGCTTATCGGGGGGCCCCTACGAGCAGTACGTC. Its translation: CASSLSGGPYEQYV.

This chain uses TRBV20-1 with TRBJ1-6; D is uncertain. Trimming removed 5 bases from V and 0 bases from J, with 8 bases in between. Germline CDR1 DFQATT, CDR2 SNEGSKA (reference sequence). The length of the CDR3 is 14 residues. This CDR3 is CSARLYSYNSPLHF. The CDR3 DNA reads as TGCAGTGCTCGACTCTACTCCTATAATTCACCCCTCCACTTT.

V is TRBV6-2 or TRBV6-3 and J is TRBJ2-7, with 8 bases that match TRBD2. This CDR3 spans 15 amino acids. V shed 0 bases and J 6 bases; nucleotides not matched to a gene: 7. The V gene's germline CDR1 is MNHEY and CDR2 SVGEGT. This CDR3 is CASSYSLGRGAEQYV. The CDR3 DNA follows: TGTGCCAGCAGTTACTCCTTAGGGCGGGGGGCCGAGCAGTACGTC.

This clonotype has just a few counts. This rearrangement joins TRBV12-3 or TRBV12-4 to TRBJ1-1, with D perhaps matching TRBD1 (6 bases). V lost 6 bases and J 1 base, leaving 12 bases between the germline ends. The CDR3 loop spans 14 amino acids. The CDR3 coding sequence is TGTGCCAGCAGCCGATGGACAGCGAACACTGAAGCTTTCTTT. Protein: CASSRWTANTEAFF.

This chain uses TRBV12-3 or TRBV12-4 with TRBJ2-2, with a weak D call TRBD2 (6 bases). The V end was cut by 6 bases, the J end by 3 bases, with 17 bases between. The CDR3 has 16 residues. The CDR3 spells CASSLDHGEDTGELFF. For the CDR3, the DNA is TGTGCCAGCAGCCTCGATCACGGGGAGGACACCGGGGAGCTGTTTTTT.

The J gene is TRBJ2-7, the V gene TRBV6-5; no reliable D call. The CDR3 sequence is 16 residues long. The V and J ends lost 6 bases and 0 bases respectively, with 18 bases between them. Germline V CDR1 and CDR2: MNHEY, SVGAGI. The CDR3 region is CASSPLGRVGSYEQYF. The CDR3 DNA is TGTGCCAGCAGCCCACTGGGCCGGGTAGGCTCCTACGAGCAGTACTTC.

The genes are TRBV20-1 and TRBJ2-1; D gene unclear. CDR3 size: 14 residues. V lost 0 bases to trimming and J lost 6 bases, with 12 bases between them. The germline V gene encodes CDR1 DFQATT and CDR2 SNEGSKA (reference sequence). The CDR3 DNA reads as TGCAGTGCTAGAGATTTGAACACGAGCAATGAGCAGTTCTTC. Amino acid sequence: CSARDLNTSNEQFF.

This clonotype has only a few counts. This chain uses TRBV12-3 or TRBV12-4 with TRBJ2-1; tentative D call: TRBD2 (7 bases). This CDR3 is built from 16 residues. The V gene lost 6 bases and the J gene lost 6 bases, with 21 bases spanning the gap. The CDR3 region is CASRLRGERGGNEQFF. For the CDR3, the DNA is TGTGCCAGCAGACTAAGGGGGGAGCGGGGCGGCAATGAGCAGTTCTTC.

The V call is TRBV5-1, the J call TRBJ2-1, with a possible D match to TRBD2 (6 bases). The germline V gene has CDR1 SGHRS and CDR2 YFSETQ. V was trimmed by 4 bases and J by 8 bases, leaving 22 bases between them. The CDR3 is made up of 16 amino acids. The CDR3 nucleotides are TGCGCCAGCAGCGGCCGGGACTCGCGCCTGGCTGATGAGCAGTTCTTC. The encoded protein is CASSGRDSRLADEQFF. Based on the CDR3 plus reference TRBV5-1 and TRBJ2-1, the full variable domain is KAGVTQTPRYLIKTRGQQVTLSCSPISGHRSVSWYQQTPGQGLQFLFEYFSETQRNKGNFPGRFSGRQFSNSRSEMNVSTLELGDSALYLCASSGRDSRLADEQFFGPGTRLTVL.

The chain is built from TRBV11-2 and TRBJ2-2; D might be TRBD1 (5 bases). The CDR3 sequence is 13 residues long. Trimming shortened V by 3 bases and J by 4 bases, and 6 bases separated the two germline ends. Germline CDR1 SGHAT, CDR2 FQNNGV. CDR3 coding DNA: TGTGCCAGCAGCTTCAGGGTCACCGGGGAGCTGTTTTTT. Its protein is CASSFRVTGELFF. Using reference TRBV11-2 and TRBJ2-2 for the parts outside the CDR3, the full variable domain is EAGVAQSPRYKIIEKRQSVAFWCNPISGHATLYWYQQILGQGPKLLIQFQNNGVVDDSQLPKDRFSAERLKGVDSTLKIQPAKLEDSAVYLCASSFRVTGELFFGEGSRLTVL.

V gene TRBV6-6 combines with J gene TRBJ2-5, with TRBD2 matching 13 bases. CDR1 MNHNY and CDR2 SVGAGI come from the germline V gene (reference sequence). V dropped 7 bases and J dropped 4; count of bases not matched to a gene: 9. CDR3 length: 16 amino acids. The CDR3 spells CASTYGLAGVRETQYF. In nucleotides, the CDR3 is TGTGCCAGCACCTACGGACTAGCGGGGGTCCGAGAGACCCAGTACTTC.

This clonotype was recorded a few times. The rearrangement joins TRBV4-3 to TRBJ1-5; D is unresolved. This CDR3 is 15 amino acids long. Trimming pared 0 bases from V and 5 bases from J, leaving 11 bases between. Germline V gene sequence: CDR1 LGHNA, CDR2 YSLEER. For the CDR3, the DNA is TGCGCCAGCAGCCAAGATATTACAGTTTATCAGCCCCAGCATTTT. Encoded protein: CASSQDITVYQPQHF.

There are a few counts of this clonotype. This chain joins TRBV3-1 and TRBJ1-2; D perhaps matches TRBD1 (5 bases). The CDR3 spans 14 residues. V was shortened by 1 base and J by 6 bases, with 12 bases between the two germline ends. Germline V gene lookup returns CDR1 LGHDT and CDR2 YNNKEL (reference sequence). The CDR3 protein is CASSQAGGGDGYTF. CDR3 coding DNA: TGTGCCAGCAGCCAAGCGGGCGGAGGGGATGGCTACACCTTC.

The rearrangement uses TRBV29-1 and TRBJ2-1, with 7 nucleotides matching TRBD1. Looked up from germline, CDR1 is SQVTM and CDR2 is ANQGSEA. The CDR3 totals 12 residues. V gave up 8 bases and J gave up 7 bases; unmatched junction bases: 8. The CDR3 DNA follows: TGCAGCATACAGGGGCCGAGGAATGAGCAGTTCTTC. It specifies CSIQGPRNEQFF.

This chain connects TRBV7-9 to TRBJ2-3; D remains unclear. V was trimmed by 4 bases and J by 6 bases, leaving 14 bases between them. Germline lookup yields CDR1 SEHNR and CDR2 FQNEAQ (reference sequence). The CDR3 sequence is 14 residues long. CDR3: CASSSRPPRDTQYF. The DNA of the CDR3 is TGTGCCAGCAGCTCCCGCCCCCCGCGGGATACGCAGTATTTT. Using reference TRBV7-9 and TRBJ2-3 for the parts outside the CDR3, the full variable domain is DTGVSQNPRHKITKRGQNVTFRCDPISEHNRLYWYRQTLGQGPEFLTYFQNEAQLEKSRLLSDRFSAERPKGSFSTLEIQRTEQGDSAMYLCASSSRPPRDTQYFGPGTRLTVL.